The rows below give T cell receptor beta chains drawn from one sample of a study of OX40 agonist ivuxolimab in advanced cancers. Assay: immunoSEQ multiplex PCR; the TCRdb copy retains only in-frame clones and omits some. The repertoire consists of 65,000 to 95,000 clones, with 80% to 90% occurring once and the leading ten covering 10%. The sample here was CD4+ or CD8+ T cells sorted from blood, taken in a trial of the OX40 agonist ivuxolimab. The receptors were sampled from an adult with an advanced solid tumor such as melanoma, head and neck, liver or kidney cancer. CDR3s include the opening cysteine and the closing phenylalanine or tryptophan. A D gene is named only where the DNA matches it firmly. Expanded clones get a size class; other rows say once, few or many, or leave the size out.

D gene: TRBD1; V gene: TRBV28; J gene: TRBJ1-5; clone size: few; CDR3 protein: CASSPQGVGQQPQHF; CDR3 DNA: TGTGCCAGCAGTCCCCAGGGGGTTGGTCAACAGCCCCAGCATTTT
D gene: NA; V gene: TRBV7-2; J gene: TRBJ1-2; clone size: once; CDR3 protein: CASSPGGGGYGYTF; CDR3 DNA: TGTGCCAGCAGCCCCGGCGGGGGGGGCTATGGCTACACCTTC
D gene: NA; V gene: TRBV27; J gene: TRBJ2-7; clone size: NA; CDR3 protein: CASSLTGAGTNYEQYF; CDR3 DNA: TGTGCCAGCAGCCTTACCGGGGCAGGGACGAACTACGAGCAGTACTTC
D gene: NA; V gene: TRBV20-1; J gene: TRBJ2-7; clone size: NA; CDR3 protein: CSAREPYEQYF; CDR3 DNA: TGCAGTGCTAGGGAGCCGTACGAGCAGTACTTC
D gene: TRBD1; V gene: TRBV10-3; J gene: TRBJ2-2; clone size: NA; CDR3 protein: CAISAADRGYTGELFF; CDR3 DNA: TGTGCCATCAGTGCGGCGGACAGGGGGTACACCGGGGAGCTGTTTTTT
D gene: NA; V gene: TRBV7-2; J gene: TRBJ1-6; clone size: once; CDR3 protein: CASSLAGTYYNSPLHF; CDR3 DNA: TGTGCCAGCAGCTTAGCTGGCACCTACTATAATTCACCCCTCCACTTT
D gene: TRBD1; V gene: TRBV28; J gene: TRBJ1-1; clone size: NA; CDR3 protein: CASSPWQGANKLEAFF; CDR3 DNA: TGTGCCAGCAGTCCTTGGCAGGGGGCAAACAAGTTGGAAGCTTTCTTT
D gene: NA; V gene: TRBV2; J gene: TRBJ2-5; clone size: NA; CDR3 protein: CANRRGAGEVSQYF; CDR3 DNA: TGTGCCAACCGGAGGGGGGCCGGGGAGGTGAGCCAGTACTTC
D gene: TRBD2; V gene: TRBV6-5; J gene: TRBJ2-3; clone size: NA; CDR3 protein: CASRDHGGADTQYF; CDR3 DNA: TGTGCCAGTAGGGACCACGGGGGGGCAGATACGCAGTATTTT
D gene: NA; V gene: TRBV4-2; J gene: TRBJ1-5; clone size: NA; CDR3 protein: CASSQSNQPQHF; CDR3 DNA: TGTGCCAGCAGCCAAAGCAATCAGCCCCAGCATTTT
D gene: NA; V gene: TRBV18; J gene: TRBJ2-3; clone size: NA; CDR3 protein: CASSPPFSTDTQYF; CDR3 DNA: TGTGCCAGCTCACCACCATTTAGCACAGATACGCAGTATTTT
D gene: TRBD2; V gene: TRBV18; J gene: TRBJ2-3; clone size: NA; CDR3 protein: CASSRPGLAGGTDTQYF; CDR3 DNA: TGTGCCAGCTCACGACCAGGACTAGCGGGGGGGACAGATACGCAGTATTTT
D gene: NA; V gene: TRBV27; J gene: TRBJ2-5; clone size: NA; CDR3 protein: CASSFQEDAQTQYF; CDR3 DNA: TGTGCCAGCAGTTTCCAAGAGGACGCCCAGACCCAGTACTTC
D gene: TRBD1; V gene: TRBV19; J gene: TRBJ2-1; clone size: NA; CDR3 protein: CASSIRGYYNEQFF; CDR3 DNA: TGTGCCAGTAGTATCAGGGGGTACTACAATGAGCAGTTCTTC
D gene: NA; V gene: TRBV6-5; J gene: TRBJ1-2; clone size: NA; CDR3 protein: CASSQAGLYGYTF; CDR3 DNA: TGTGCCAGCAGTCAGGCAGGTCTCTATGGCTACACCTTC
D gene: TRBD1; V gene: TRBV4-1; J gene: TRBJ1-2; clone size: NA; CDR3 protein: CASSQPQGAVAYGYTF; CDR3 DNA: TGCGCCAGCAGCCAACCACAGGGGGCGGTTGCCTATGGCTACACCTTC
D gene: NA; V gene: TRBV4-2; J gene: TRBJ1-1; clone size: NA; CDR3 protein: CASSLATGGGTEAFF; CDR3 DNA: TGTGCCAGCAGCCTAGCGACCGGAGGGGGCACTGAAGCTTTCTTT
D gene: TRBD2; V gene: TRBV29-1; J gene: TRBJ2-2; clone size: NA; CDR3 protein: CSVEAGGGSGELFF; CDR3 DNA: TGCAGCGTTGAAGCGGGGGGAGGATCCGGGGAGCTGTTTTTT
D gene: TRBD2; V gene: TRBV7-2; J gene: TRBJ2-1; clone size: NA; CDR3 protein: CASSSSGLAAEGEQFF; CDR3 DNA: TGTGCCAGCAGCTCGTCGGGACTAGCGGCTGAGGGGGAGCAGTTCTTC
D gene: NA; V gene: TRBV7-9; J gene: TRBJ1-2; clone size: NA; CDR3 protein: CASSLVEGDRANYGYTF; CDR3 DNA: TGTGCCAGCAGCTTAGTGGAGGGCGACAGAGCTAACTATGGCTACACCTTC
D gene: TRBD2; V gene: TRBV2; J gene: TRBJ2-3; clone size: NA; CDR3 protein: CASRAGELTDTQYF; CDR3 DNA: TGTGCCAGCAGGGCGGGAGAGCTCACAGATACGCAGTATTTT
D gene: TRBD1; V gene: TRBV23-1; J gene: TRBJ2-2; clone size: NA; CDR3 protein: CASSPSGTAKNTGELFF; CDR3 DNA: TGCGCCAGCAGTCCCTCCGGGACAGCGAAAAACACCGGGGAGCTGTTTTTT
D gene: TRBD1; V gene: TRBV15; J gene: TRBJ2-1; clone size: NA; CDR3 protein: CATRADRYNEQFF; CDR3 DNA: TGTGCCACCCGGGCGGACAGGTACAATGAGCAGTTCTTC
D gene: TRBD1; V gene: TRBV6-1; J gene: TRBJ1-3; clone size: NA; CDR3 protein: CASSEAGQVSGNTIYF; CDR3 DNA: TGTGCCAGCAGTGAAGCAGGACAGGTCTCTGGAAACACCATATATTTT
D gene: NA; V gene: TRBV5-6; J gene: TRBJ1-1; clone size: once; CDR3 protein: CASSSLGAQTEAFF; CDR3 DNA: TGTGCCAGCAGCTCCTTGGGGGCTCAAACTGAAGCTTTCTTT
D gene: NA; V gene: TRBV7-2; J gene: TRBJ2-3; clone size: NA; CDR3 protein: CASSPEGFGADTQYF; CDR3 DNA: TGTGCCAGCAGCCCCGAGGGGTTCGGGGCAGATACGCAGTATTTT
D gene: NA; V gene: TRBV5-6; J gene: TRBJ2-7; clone size: NA; CDR3 protein: CASKGLNEQYF; CDR3 DNA: TGTGCCAGCAAGGGCTTGAACGAGCAGTACTTC
D gene: NA; V gene: TRBV29-1; J gene: TRBJ1-2; clone size: NA; CDR3 protein: CSVGSQLNYGYTF; CDR3 DNA: TGCAGCGTAGGTTCACAGCTTAACTATGGCTACACCTTC
D gene: NA; V gene: TRBV7-6; J gene: TRBJ2-7; clone size: NA; CDR3 protein: CASSLGQEGRDEQYF; CDR3 DNA: TGTGCCAGCAGCTTAGGACAGGAAGGCAGAGACGAGCAGTACTTC